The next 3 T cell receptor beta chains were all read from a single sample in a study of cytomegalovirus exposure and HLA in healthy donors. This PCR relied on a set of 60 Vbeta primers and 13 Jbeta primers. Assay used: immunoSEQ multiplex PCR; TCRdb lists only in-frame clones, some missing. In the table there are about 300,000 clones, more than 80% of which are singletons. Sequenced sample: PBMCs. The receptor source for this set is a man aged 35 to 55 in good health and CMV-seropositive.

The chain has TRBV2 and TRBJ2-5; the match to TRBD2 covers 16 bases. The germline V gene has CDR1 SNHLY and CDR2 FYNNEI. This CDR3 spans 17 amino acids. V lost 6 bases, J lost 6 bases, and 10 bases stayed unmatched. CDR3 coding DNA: TGTGCCAGCAGGGAGGGACTAGCGGGAGGGCTAATCAAGACCCAGTACTTC. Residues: CASREGLAGGLIKTQYF. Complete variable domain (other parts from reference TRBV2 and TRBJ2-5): EPEVTQTPSHQVTQMGQEVILRCVPISNHLYFYWYRQILGQKVEFLVSFYNNEISEKSEIFDDQFSVERPDGSNFTLKIRSTKLEDSAMYFCASREGLAGGLIKTQYFGPGTRLLVL.

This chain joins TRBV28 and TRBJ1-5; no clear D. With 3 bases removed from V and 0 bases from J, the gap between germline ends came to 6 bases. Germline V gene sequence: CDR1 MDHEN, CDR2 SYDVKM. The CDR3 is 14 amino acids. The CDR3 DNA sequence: TGTGCCAGCAGTTTGTCCGGTAGCAATCAGCCCCAGCATTTT. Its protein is CASSLSGSNQPQHF. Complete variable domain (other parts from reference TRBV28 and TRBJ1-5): DVKVTQSSRYLVKRTGEKVFLECVQDMDHENMFWYRQDPGLGLRLIYFSYDVKMKEKGDIPEGYSVSREKKERFSLILESASTNQTSMYLCASSLSGSNQPQHFGDGTRLSIL.

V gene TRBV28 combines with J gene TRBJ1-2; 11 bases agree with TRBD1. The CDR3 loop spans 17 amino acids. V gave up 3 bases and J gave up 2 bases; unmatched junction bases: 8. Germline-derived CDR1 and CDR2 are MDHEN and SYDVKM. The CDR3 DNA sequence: TGTGCCAGCAGTTTTCGGACAGGGGGCGACCACAACTATGGCTACACCTTC. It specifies CASSFRTGGDHNYGYTF.